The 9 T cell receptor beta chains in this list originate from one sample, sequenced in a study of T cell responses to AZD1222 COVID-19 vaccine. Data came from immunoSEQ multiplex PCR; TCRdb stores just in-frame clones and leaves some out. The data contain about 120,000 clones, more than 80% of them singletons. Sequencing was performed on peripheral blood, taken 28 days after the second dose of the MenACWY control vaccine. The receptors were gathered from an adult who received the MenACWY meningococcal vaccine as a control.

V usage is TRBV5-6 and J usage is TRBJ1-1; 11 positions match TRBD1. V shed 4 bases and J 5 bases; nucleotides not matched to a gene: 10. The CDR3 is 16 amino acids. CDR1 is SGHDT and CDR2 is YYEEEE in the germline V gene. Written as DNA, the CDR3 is TGTGCCAGCAGCGGCGGACAGGGGGCTCCTTTGACTGAAGCTTTCTTT. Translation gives CASSGGQGAPLTEAFF.

The CDR3 DNA reads TGCAGCGCCCGAAGCTCACATTGGAACACTGAAGCTTTCTTT. Translation: CSARSSHWNTEAFF. The V gene is TRBV29-1, the J gene TRBJ1-1; D remains ambiguous. With 7 bases removed from V and 1 base from J, the gap between germline ends came to 16 bases. The CDR3 totals 14 residues. Germline V gene lookup returns CDR1 SQVTM and CDR2 ANQGSEA.

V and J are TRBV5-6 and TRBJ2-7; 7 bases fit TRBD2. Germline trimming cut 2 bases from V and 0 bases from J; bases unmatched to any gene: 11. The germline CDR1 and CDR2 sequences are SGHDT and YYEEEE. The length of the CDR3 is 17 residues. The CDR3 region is CASSFDGYGTTSYEQYF. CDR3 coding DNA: TGTGCCAGCAGCTTTGACGGATACGGGACTACCTCCTACGAGCAGTACTTC.

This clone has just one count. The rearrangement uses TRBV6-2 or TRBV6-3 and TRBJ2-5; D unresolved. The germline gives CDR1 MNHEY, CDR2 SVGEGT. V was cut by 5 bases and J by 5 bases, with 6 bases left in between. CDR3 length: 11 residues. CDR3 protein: CASSRQETQYF. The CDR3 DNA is TGTGCCAGCAGTCGCCAGGAGACCCAGTACTTC.

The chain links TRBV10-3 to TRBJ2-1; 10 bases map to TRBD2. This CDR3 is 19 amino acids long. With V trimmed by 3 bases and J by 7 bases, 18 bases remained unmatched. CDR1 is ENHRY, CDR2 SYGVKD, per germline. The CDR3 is CAISEGPWRSGRAQNEQFF. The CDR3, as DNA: TGTGCCATCAGTGAAGGTCCTTGGAGGAGCGGGAGGGCTCAAAATGAGCAGTTCTTC.

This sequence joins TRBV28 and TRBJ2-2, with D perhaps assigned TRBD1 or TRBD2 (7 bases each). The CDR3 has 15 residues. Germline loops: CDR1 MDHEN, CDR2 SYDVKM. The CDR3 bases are TGTGCGACCGGGGGGACAGCCGCGAACACCGGGGAGCTGTTTTTT. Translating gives CATGGTAANTGELFF.

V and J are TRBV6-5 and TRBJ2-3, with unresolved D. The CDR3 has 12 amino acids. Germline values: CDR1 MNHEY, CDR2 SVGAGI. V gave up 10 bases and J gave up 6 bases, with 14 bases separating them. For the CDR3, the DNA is TGTGCCACAAAGGCCGCTCCCGATACGCAGTATTTT. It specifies CATKAAPDTQYF.

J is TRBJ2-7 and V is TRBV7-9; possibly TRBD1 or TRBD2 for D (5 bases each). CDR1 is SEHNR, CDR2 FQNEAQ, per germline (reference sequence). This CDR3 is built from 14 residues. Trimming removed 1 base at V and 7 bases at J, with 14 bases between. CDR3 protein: CASSLVSGTREQYF. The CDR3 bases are TGTGCCAGCAGCTTAGTTTCGGGGACGCGGGAGCAGTACTTC.

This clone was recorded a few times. The CDR3 here is CASSQEYGSTDTQYF. The CDR3 DNA reads as TGTGCCAGCAGCCAAGAGTACGGGAGCACAGATACGCAGTATTTT. V is TRBV14 and J is TRBJ2-3; D unclear. CDR1 is SGHDN, CDR2 FVKESK, per germline. The CDR3 is 15 amino acids. Trimming pared 0 bases from V and 0 bases from J, leaving 7 bases between.